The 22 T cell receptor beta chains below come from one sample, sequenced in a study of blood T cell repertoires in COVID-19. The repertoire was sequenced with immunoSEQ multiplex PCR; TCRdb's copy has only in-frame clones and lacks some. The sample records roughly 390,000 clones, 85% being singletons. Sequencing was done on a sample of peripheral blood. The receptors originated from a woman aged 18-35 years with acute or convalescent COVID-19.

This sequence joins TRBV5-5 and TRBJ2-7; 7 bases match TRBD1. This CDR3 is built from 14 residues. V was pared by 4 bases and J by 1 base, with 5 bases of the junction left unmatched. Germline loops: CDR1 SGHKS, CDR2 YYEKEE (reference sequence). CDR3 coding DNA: TGTGCCAGCAGCGGGGGACAGCCATCCTACGAGCAGTACTTC. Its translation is CASSGGQPSYEQYF.

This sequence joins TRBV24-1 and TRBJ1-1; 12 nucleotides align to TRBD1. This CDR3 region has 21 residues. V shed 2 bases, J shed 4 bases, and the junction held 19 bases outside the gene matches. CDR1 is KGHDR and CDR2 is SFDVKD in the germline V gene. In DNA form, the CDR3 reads TGTGCCACCAGTGATTCCGACCCGAGGCGGGACAGGGGGCGCCCCGGCACTGAAGCTTTCTTT. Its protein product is CATSDSDPRRDRGRPGTEAFF.

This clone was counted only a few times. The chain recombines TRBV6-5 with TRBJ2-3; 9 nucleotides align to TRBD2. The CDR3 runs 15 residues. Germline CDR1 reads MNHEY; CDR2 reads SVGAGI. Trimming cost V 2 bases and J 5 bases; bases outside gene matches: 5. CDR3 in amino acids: CASSYRRGGEDTQYF. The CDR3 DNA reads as TGTGCCAGCAGTTACCGGCGGGGGGGCGAAGATACGCAGTATTTT.

CDR3 in DNA: TGTGCCAGTAGTGTCGGGACAGGGGGTCTGCCCACTGAAGCTTTCTTT. Amino acids: CASSVGTGGLPTEAFF. This sequence joins TRBV19 and TRBJ1-1; 11 bases are shared with TRBD1. CDR3 length equals 16 residues. CDR1 is LNHDA, CDR2 SQIVND, per germline (reference sequence). Trimming removed 5 bases from V and 4 bases from J; junction bases left unmatched: 9.

CDR3 amino acids: CASSPRPGGGPYEQYF. DNA for the CDR3: TGTGCCAGCAGCCCCAGGCCCGGAGGGGGCCCCTACGAGCAGTACTTC. The V and J genes are TRBV9 and TRBJ2-7; tentatively, D is TRBD1 (7 bases). V lost 4 bases to trimming and J lost 2 bases, with 19 bases between them. The CDR3 is 16 residues long. From germline, CDR1 is SGDLS and CDR2 YYNGEE.

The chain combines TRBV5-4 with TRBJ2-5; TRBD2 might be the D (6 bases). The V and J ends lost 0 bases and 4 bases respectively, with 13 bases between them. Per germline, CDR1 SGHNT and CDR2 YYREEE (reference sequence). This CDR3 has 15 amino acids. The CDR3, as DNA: TGTGCCAGCAGCTTGGGCATGGGTAGCGGAGAGACCCAGTACTTC. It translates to CASSLGMGSGETQYF.

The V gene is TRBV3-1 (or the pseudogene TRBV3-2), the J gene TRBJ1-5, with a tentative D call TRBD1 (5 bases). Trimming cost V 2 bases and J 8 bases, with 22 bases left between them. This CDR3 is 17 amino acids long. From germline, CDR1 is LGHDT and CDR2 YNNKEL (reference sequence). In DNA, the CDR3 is TGTGCCAGCAGCCAAAATGCCGGGGGAGCCGGGAAGGAGCCCCAGCATTTT. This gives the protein CASSQNAGGAGKEPQHF.

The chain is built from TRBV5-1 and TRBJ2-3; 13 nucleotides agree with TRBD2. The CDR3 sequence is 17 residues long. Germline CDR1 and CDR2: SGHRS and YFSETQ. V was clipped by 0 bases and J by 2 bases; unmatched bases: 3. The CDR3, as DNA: TGCGCCAGCAGCTTGGAGGGACTAGCGGGGTACACAGATACGCAGTATTTT. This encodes CASSLEGLAGYTDTQYF.

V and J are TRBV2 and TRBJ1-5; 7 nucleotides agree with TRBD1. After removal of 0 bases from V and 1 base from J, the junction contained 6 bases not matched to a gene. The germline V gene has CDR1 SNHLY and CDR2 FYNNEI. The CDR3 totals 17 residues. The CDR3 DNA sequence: TGTGCCAGCAGTGAAGCGCGAGGGGGCGGAAGCAATCAGCCCCAGCATTTT. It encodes CASSEARGGGSNQPQHF.

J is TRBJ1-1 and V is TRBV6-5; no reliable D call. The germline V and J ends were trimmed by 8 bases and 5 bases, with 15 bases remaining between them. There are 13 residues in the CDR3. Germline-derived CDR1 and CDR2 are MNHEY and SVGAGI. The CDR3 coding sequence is TGTGCCAGCGGCGAGGGTGGTTGGACTGAAGCTTTCTTT. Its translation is CASGEGGWTEAFF.

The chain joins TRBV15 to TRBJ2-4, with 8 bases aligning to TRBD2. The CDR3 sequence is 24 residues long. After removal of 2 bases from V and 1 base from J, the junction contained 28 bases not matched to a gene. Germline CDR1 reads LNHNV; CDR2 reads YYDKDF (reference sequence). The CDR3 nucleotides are TGTGCCACCAGCAGACCTATACGACTGTCAGGGCGGGGGGTTCGTCTGCTCGCCAAAAACATTCAGTACTTC. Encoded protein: CATSRPIRLSGRGVRLLAKNIQYF.

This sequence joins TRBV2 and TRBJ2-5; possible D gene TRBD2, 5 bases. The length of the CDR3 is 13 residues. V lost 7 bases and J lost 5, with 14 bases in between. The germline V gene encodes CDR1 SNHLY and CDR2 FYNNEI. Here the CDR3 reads CASKSIPGETQYF. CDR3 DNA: TGTGCCAGCAAATCCATACCGGGGGAGACCCAGTACTTC.

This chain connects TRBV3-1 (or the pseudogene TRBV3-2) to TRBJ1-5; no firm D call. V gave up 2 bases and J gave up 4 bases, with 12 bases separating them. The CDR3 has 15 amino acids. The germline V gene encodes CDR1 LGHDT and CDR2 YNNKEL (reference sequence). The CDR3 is CASSQSGRENQPQHF. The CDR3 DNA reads TGTGCCAGCAGCCAATCGGGGAGGGAGAATCAGCCCCAGCATTTT.

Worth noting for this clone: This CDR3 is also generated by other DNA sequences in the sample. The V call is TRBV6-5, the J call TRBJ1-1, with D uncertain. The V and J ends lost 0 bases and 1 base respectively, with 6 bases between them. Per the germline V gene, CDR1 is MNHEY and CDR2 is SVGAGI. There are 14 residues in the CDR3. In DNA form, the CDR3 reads TGTGCCAGCAGTTACTCAGCCGGGAACACTGAAGCTTTCTTT. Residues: CASSYSAGNTEAFF.

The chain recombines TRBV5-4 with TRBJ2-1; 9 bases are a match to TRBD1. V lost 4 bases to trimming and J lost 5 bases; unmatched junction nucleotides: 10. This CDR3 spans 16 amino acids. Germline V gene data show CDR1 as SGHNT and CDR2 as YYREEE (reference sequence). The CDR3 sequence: CASSKGQGSVDNEQFF. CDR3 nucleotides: TGTGCCAGCAGCAAGGGACAGGGATCAGTGGACAATGAGCAGTTCTTC.

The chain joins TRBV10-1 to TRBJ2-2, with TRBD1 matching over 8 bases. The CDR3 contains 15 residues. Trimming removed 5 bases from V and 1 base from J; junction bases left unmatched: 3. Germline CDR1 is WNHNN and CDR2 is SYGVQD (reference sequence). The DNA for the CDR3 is TGCGCCAGCAGTACCGGGACAGGGAACACCGGGGAGCTGTTTTTT. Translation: CASSTGTGNTGELFF.

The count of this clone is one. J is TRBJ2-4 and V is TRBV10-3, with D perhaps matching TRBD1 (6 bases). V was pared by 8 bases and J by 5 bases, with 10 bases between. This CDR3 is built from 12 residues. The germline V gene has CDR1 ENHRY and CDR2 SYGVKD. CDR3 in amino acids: CAISGDENIQYF. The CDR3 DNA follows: TGTGCCATCTCAGGGGATGAAAACATTCAGTACTTC.

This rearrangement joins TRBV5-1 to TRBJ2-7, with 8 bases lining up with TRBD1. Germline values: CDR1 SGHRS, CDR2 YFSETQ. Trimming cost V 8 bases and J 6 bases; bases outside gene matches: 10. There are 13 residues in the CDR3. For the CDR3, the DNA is TGCGCCAGTAGGACCGGGACAGGTATCGAGCAGTACTTC. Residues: CASRTGTGIEQYF.

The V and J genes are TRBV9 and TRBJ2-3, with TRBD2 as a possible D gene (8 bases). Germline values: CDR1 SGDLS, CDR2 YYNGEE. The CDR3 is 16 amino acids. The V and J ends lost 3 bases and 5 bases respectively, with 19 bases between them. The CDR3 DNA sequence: TGTGCCAGCAGCGACGACGGGCGGGGGGACAGAGATACGCAGTATTTT. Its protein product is CASSDDGRGDRDTQYF.

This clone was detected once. CDR3 nucleotides: TGTGCCAGCAGCTCGAACCCCGGGACAGGCATTATAACCGGGGAGCTGTTTTTT. This encodes CASSSNPGTGIITGELFF. V gene TRBV11-3 combines with J gene TRBJ2-2; TRBD1 matches at 8 bases. The CDR3 runs 18 residues. Trimming cost V 4 bases and J 5 bases; bases outside gene matches: 15. Per the germline V gene, CDR1 is SGHNT and CDR2 is YENEEA.

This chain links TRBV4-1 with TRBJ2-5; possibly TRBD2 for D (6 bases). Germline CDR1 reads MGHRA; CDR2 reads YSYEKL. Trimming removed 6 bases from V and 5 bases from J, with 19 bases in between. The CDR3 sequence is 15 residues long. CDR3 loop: CASRPMGGPPETQYF. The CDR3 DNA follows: TGCGCCAGCAGGCCGATGGGGGGTCCCCCCGAGACCCAGTACTTC.

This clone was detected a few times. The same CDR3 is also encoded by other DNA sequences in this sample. This chain's CDR3 is CASSENRGSNQPQHF. The CDR3 DNA is TGTGCCAGCAGTGAAAACAGGGGTAGCAATCAGCCCCAGCATTTT. The gene calls are TRBV2 and TRBJ1-5; 7 nucleotides align to TRBD1. The CDR3 has 15 amino acids. Germline V CDR1 and CDR2: SNHLY, FYNNEI. The J segment lost 0 bases and the V segment lost 2 bases, leaving 1 base of the junction unmatched.